The 10 T cell receptor beta chains presented below share a single source sample, sequenced in a study of T cell responses to AZD1222 COVID-19 vaccine. Only in-frame clones appear in the TCRdb table, and some are missing; sequencing was by immunoSEQ multiplex PCR. The sample holds about 200,000 clones, 90% to 95% seen once. This sample comprised peripheral blood, obtained 28 days after the second AZD1222 dose. Source of these receptors: an adult who received the AZD1222 COVID-19 vaccine.

J is TRBJ2-2 and V is TRBV9, with 13 bases matching TRBD2. J gave up 6 bases and V 3 bases, and 11 bases lay outside the gene matches. This CDR3 has 18 amino acids. Germline CDR1 SGDLS, CDR2 YYNGEE. CDR3 protein: CASSAGLAGEGSAGELFF. CDR3 DNA: TGTGCCAGCAGCGCTGGACTAGCGGGAGAGGGGTCGGCCGGGGAGCTGTTTTTT.

The sample holds one count of this clone. V and J are TRBV28 and TRBJ1-1; TRBD1 agrees at 12 bases. Germline V gives CDR1 MDHEN, CDR2 SYDVKM. Trimming cost V 3 bases and J 0 bases; bases outside gene matches: 2. There are 16 residues in the CDR3. The CDR3 protein is CASSLGTGGMNTEAFF. CDR3 in DNA: TGTGCCAGCAGTTTGGGGACAGGGGGCATGAACACTGAAGCTTTCTTT.

This chain joins TRBV7-2 and TRBJ1-2; D is unclear. CDR1 SGHTA and CDR2 FQGNSA come from the germline V gene. Trimming removed 1 base from V and 2 bases from J, with 5 bases in between. CDR3 size: 13 residues. This CDR3 is CASSLEENYGYTF. The DNA for the CDR3 is TGTGCCAGCAGCTTAGAAGAAAACTATGGCTACACCTTC.

The chain carries TRBV19 and TRBJ2-1, with a possible D match to TRBD2 (7 bases). Germline CDR1 LNHDA, CDR2 SQIVND (reference sequence). CDR3 length equals 18 residues. With 3 bases removed from V and 0 bases from J, the gap between germline ends came to 18 bases. The CDR3 is CASSIPSGRGSSYNEQFF. CDR3 nucleotide sequence: TGTGCCAGTAGTATTCCCTCGGGGAGGGGGAGCTCCTACAATGAGCAGTTCTTC.

J is TRBJ1-1 and V is TRBV7-9; maybe TRBD1 (5 bases). Germline V gene sequence: CDR1 SEHNR, CDR2 FQNEAQ (reference sequence). Trimming pared 3 bases from V and 11 bases from J, leaving 16 bases between. This CDR3 has 13 amino acids. This chain's CDR3 is CASSFVQGVGAFF. The CDR3, as DNA: TGTGCCAGCAGCTTCGTCCAGGGTGTGGGTGCTTTCTTT.

This clone is a singleton in its sample. The rearrangement links TRBV12-3 or TRBV12-4 to TRBJ2-7; D not resolved. The ends were cut back, 3 bases at V and 5 bases at J, with 11 bases in the middle. This CDR3 spans 13 amino acids. The CDR3, as DNA: TGTGCCAGCAGTTTCGTCTCGGCGGACGAGCAGTACTTC. It yields the protein CASSFVSADEQYF.

CDR3 coding DNA: TGTGCCAGCAGTGGGGGACAGAATGAGCAGTTCTTC. The encoded protein is CASSGGQNEQFF. The rearrangement uses TRBV9 and TRBJ2-1; TRBD1 matches 7 bases. The CDR3 contains 12 residues. Germline lookup yields CDR1 SGDLS and CDR2 YYNGEE. V was clipped by 5 bases and J by 7 bases; unmatched bases: 3.

The CDR3: CASSLVLAGQKNSPLHF. CDR3 nucleotides: TGTGCCAGCAGCTTGGTGCTTGCGGGACAGAAAAATTCACCCCTCCACTTT. The chain uses TRBV5-5 and TRBJ1-6, with 7 bases identical to TRBD1. The germline gives CDR1 SGHKS, CDR2 YYEKEE (reference sequence). V was clipped by 0 bases and J by 7 bases; unmatched bases: 10. This CDR3 contains 17 residues.

The chain employs TRBV6-5 and TRBJ2-7, with D unresolved. Germline CDR1 is MNHEY and CDR2 is SVGAGI. This CDR3 region has 11 residues. The V and J ends lost 7 bases and 3 bases respectively, with 7 bases between them. CDR3 protein: CASTSFYEQYF. The CDR3 DNA sequence: TGTGCCAGCACCTCCTTCTACGAGCAGTACTTC.

The V call is TRBV5-1, the J call TRBJ2-1; 7 bases fit TRBD2. The CDR3 length is 15 residues. Germline V gives CDR1 SGHRS, CDR2 YFSETQ. V was pared by 1 base and J by 4 bases, with 5 bases of the junction left unmatched. CDR3 protein: CASSLSSGHYNEQFF. In DNA form, the CDR3 reads TGCGCCAGCAGCTTGTCTAGCGGCCATTACAATGAGCAGTTCTTC.